Below, one TCR beta chain is given with its context. The entry originates in a study of blood T cell repertoires in COVID-19. Turning to the study itself: The United States, Italy and Spain were the sources of the acute and convalescent COVID-19 samples. In each case, the material was cDNA or gDNA derived from T cells, B-cell-depleted T cells, or PBMCs.

This CDR3 region has 16 residues. CDR1 is SGHAT, CDR2 FQNNGV, per germline. Between the trimmed V and J ends, which lost 1 base and 7 bases, there was a span of 16 bases. How the authors handled the data: Reference gene primer amplification in the assay estimated nucleated cell counts. Repertoires were generated with immunoSEQ multiplex PCR, while TCRdb's copy carries only in-frame clones and drops some. That table furnishes V, J and clone size, whereas the DNA furnished D and trimming. The profile shows 140,000 or so clones, around three quarters of them singletons. The chain is built from TRBV11-2 and TRBJ2-2, with D perhaps TRBD2 (5 bases). This TCR was sampled from a man aged 50-60 years with active or convalescent COVID-19. Sequencing was done on a sample of peripheral blood. For the CDR3, the DNA is TGTGCCAGCAGCTTAGCGCTAGCCTCGAACTTCGGGGAGCTGTTTTTT. Translating gives CASSLALASNFGELFF.